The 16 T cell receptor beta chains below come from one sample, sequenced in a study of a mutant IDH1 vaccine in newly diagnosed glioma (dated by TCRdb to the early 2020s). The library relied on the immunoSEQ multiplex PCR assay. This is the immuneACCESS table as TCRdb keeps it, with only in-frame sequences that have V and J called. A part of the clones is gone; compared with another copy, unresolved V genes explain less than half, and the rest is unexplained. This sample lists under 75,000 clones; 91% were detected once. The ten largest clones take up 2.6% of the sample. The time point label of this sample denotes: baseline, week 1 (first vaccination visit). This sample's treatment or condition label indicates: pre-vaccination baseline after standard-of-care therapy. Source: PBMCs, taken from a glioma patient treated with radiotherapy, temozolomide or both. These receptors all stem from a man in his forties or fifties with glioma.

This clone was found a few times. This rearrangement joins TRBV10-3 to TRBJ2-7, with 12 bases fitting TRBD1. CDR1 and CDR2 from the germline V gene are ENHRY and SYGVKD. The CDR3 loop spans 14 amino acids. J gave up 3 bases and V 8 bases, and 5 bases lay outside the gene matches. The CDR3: CAIRDRGPVYEQYF. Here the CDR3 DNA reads TGTGCCATCCGGGACAGGGGGCCTGTCTACGAGCAGTACTTC.

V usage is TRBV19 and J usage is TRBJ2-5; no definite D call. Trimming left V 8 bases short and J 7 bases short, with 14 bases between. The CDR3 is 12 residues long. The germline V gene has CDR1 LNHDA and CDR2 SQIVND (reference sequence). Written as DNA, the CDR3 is TGTGCCAGTGGCGAGCTTGTAGGGACCCAGTACTTC. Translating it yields CASGELVGTQYF.

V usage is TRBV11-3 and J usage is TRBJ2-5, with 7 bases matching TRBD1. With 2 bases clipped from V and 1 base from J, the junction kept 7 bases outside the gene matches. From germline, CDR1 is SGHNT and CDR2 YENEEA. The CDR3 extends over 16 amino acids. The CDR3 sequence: CASSLSGQTGQETQYF. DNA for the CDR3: TGTGCCAGCAGCTTATCGGGACAGACCGGCCAAGAGACCCAGTACTTC.

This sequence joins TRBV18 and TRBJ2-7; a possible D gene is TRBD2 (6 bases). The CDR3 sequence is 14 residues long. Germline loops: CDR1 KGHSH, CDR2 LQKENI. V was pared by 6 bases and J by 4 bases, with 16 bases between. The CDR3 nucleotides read TGTGCCAGCTCCCTGACCCCTAGCGAGTACGAGCAGTACTTC. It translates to CASSLTPSEYEQYF.

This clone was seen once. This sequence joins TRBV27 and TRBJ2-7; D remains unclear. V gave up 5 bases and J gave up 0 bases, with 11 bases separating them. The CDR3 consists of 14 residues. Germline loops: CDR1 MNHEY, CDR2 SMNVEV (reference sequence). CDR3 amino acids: CASSPPFSSYEQYF. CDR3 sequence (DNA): TGTGCCAGCAGTCCCCCGTTTAGCTCCTACGAGCAGTACTTC.

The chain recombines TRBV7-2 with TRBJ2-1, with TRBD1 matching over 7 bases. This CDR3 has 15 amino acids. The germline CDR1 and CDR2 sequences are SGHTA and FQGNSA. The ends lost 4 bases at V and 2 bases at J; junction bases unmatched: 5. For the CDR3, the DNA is TGTGCCAGCAGCTCCTCGGGACAGCCCTACAATGAGCAGTTCTTC. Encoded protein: CASSSSGQPYNEQFF. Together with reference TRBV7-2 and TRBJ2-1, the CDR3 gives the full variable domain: GAGVSQSPSNKVTEKGKDVELRCDPISGHTALYWYRQSLGQGLEFLIYFQGNSAPDKSGLPSDRFSAERTGGSVSTLTIQRTQQEDSAVYLCASSSSGQPYNEQFFGPGTRLTVL.

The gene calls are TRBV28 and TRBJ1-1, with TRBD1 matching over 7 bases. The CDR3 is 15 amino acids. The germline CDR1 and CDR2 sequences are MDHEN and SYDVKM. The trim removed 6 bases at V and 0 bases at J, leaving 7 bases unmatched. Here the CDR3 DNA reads TGTGCCAGCAGAATGTACAGGGGATTGAACACTGAAGCTTTCTTT. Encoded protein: CASRMYRGLNTEAFF.

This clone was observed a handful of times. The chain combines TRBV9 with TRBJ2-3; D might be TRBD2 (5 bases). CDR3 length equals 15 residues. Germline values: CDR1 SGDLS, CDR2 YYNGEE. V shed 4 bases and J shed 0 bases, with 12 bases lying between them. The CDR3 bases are TGTGCCAGCAGCCTTCTCGAGGGCAGCACAGATACGCAGTATTTT. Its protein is CASSLLEGSTDTQYF.

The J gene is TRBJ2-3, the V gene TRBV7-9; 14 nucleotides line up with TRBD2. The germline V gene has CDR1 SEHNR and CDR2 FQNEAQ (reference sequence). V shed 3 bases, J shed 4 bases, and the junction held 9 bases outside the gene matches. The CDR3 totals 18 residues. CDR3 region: CASSFPGTSGSRADTQYF. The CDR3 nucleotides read TGTGCCAGCAGCTTTCCCGGGACTAGCGGGAGCAGGGCAGATACGCAGTATTTT.

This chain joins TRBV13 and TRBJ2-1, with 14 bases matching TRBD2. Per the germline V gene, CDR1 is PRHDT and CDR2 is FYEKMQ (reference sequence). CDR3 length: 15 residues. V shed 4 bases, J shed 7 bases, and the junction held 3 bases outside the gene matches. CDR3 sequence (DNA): TGTGCCAGCAGCTGGGGACTAGCGGGAGAGAATGAGCAGTTCTTC. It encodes CASSWGLAGENEQFF.

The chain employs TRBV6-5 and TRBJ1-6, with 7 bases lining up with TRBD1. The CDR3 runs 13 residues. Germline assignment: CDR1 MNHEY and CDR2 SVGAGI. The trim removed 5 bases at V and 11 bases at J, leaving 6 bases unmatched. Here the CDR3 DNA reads TGTGCCAGCAGTGGACTCGGGACAGCACCCCTCCACTTT. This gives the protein CASSGLGTAPLHF.

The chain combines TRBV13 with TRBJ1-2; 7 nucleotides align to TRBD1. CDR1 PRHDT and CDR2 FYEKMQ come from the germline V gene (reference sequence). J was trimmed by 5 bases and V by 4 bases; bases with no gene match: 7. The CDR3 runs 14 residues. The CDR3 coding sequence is TGTGCCAGCAGCTCGAGCCGGGACAGATATGGCTACACCTTC. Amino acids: CASSSSRDRYGYTF.

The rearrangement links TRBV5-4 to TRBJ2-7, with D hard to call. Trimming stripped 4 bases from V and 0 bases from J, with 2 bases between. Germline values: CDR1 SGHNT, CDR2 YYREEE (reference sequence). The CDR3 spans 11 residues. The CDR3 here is CASSHSYEQYF. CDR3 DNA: TGTGCCAGCAGCCACTCCTACGAGCAGTACTTC.

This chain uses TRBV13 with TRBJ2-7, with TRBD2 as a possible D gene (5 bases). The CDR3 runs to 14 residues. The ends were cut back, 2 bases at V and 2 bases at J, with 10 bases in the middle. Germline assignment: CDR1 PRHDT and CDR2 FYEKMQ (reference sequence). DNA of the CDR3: TGTGCCAGCAGCTTAAGCGGAATCCCCTACGAGCAGTACTTC. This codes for CASSLSGIPYEQYF.

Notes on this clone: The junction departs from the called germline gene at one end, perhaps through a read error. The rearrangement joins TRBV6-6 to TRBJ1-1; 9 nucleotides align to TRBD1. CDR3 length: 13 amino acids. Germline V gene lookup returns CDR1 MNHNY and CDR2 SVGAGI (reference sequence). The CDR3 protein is CASSPPGQGNPPF. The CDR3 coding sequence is TGTGCCAGCAGCCCCCCGGGACAGGGTAACCCCCCCTTT.

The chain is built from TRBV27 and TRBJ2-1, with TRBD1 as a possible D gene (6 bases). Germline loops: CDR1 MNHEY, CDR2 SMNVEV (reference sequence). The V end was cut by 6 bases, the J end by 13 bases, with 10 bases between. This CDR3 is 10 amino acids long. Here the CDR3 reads CASRRQDQFF. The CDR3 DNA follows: TGTGCCAGCAGGAGACAGGATCAGTTCTTC.